This T cell receptor (beta chain) emerged from a study of T cell repertoires in cytomegalovirus infection. Study information: Well-studied HLA-B-restricted epitopes and recently identified HLA-C-restricted epitopes of CMV were both used in the study. Study-level findings and limits: CMV-specific TCR beta clonotypes restricted by HLA-C were the ones dominating the ex vivo response.

TCRdb itself ran the reads through MiXCR, one entry per CDR3 protein. The sample has about 770,000 distinct CDR3 sequences, roughly 29% seen once; the top ten hold roughly 14%. Many counts were recorded for this clonotype. The antigen is undetermined. The CDR3 has 14 amino acids. Looked up from germline, CDR1 is SEHNR and CDR2 is FQNEAQ (reference sequence). With V trimmed by 5 bases and J by 3 bases, 5 bases remained unmatched. J is TRBJ2-7 and V is TRBV7-9; 9 nucleotides match TRBD1. This specimen consisted of cultured CD8+ T cells from PBMCs, obtained from culture after CMV antigen stimulation. The clonotype comes from a human donor in good health (CMV status not recorded). Some clones in this sample may be carry-over from other donors' samples. CDR3 sequence reads: CASSPGTGFYEQYF. The DNA for the CDR3 is TGTGCCAGCAGCCCCGGGACAGGGTTCTACGAGCAGTACTTC.